This TCR beta chain was observed in a study of cytomegalovirus exposure and HLA in healthy donors. Study-wide background: The 120 validation repertoires, a later analysis reported, used the same platform as the 550 to 800 first-cohort repertoires. Broader study findings: Subsequent analysis of the roughly 120 validation repertoires found a tendency for first-cohort TCR clusters to co-occur. Reports indicated that the classifier achieved high specificity and sensitivity in diagnosing cytomegalovirus status.

The donors were part of the validation cohort, which consisted of under 150 subjects and was separate from the first cohort of 600 to 850 subjects. The table came from immunoSEQ multiplex PCR; TCRdb's copy has only in-frame clones and leaves some out. The data show tens of thousands of clones, with roughly 94% seen just once and about 0.63% held by the top ten. Of note for this clone: Its antigen is still unknown.

The V gene's germline CDR1 is SGHTA and CDR2 FQGNSA. V dropped 7 bases and J dropped 3; count of bases not matched to a gene: 8. The CDR3 runs to 15 residues. This TCR came from a woman younger than 30 in good health and CMV-seronegative. Sequenced sample: PBMCs. The V call is TRBV7-2, the J call TRBJ1-5, with 8 bases fitting TRBD1. CDR3 sequence reads: CASTLDRADNQPQHF. The CDR3 DNA is TGTGCCAGCACCTTGGACAGGGCGGACAATCAGCCCCAGCATTTT.